Below, 31 T cell receptor beta chains from the same sample are listed, as sequenced in a study of cytomegalovirus exposure and HLA in healthy donors (dated by TCRdb to 2016 to 2017). The method was the immunoSEQ multiplex PCR assay. The multiplex PCR relied on a mix of 60 forward primers for TCR Vbeta segments and 13 reverse primers for TCR Jbeta segments. This is the immuneACCESS table as TCRdb keeps it, with only in-frame sequences that have V and J called. A part of the clones is gone; compared with another copy, unresolved V genes explain less than half, and the rest is unexplained. The table held for this sample gives around 110,000 clones. The ten most abundant clones make up roughly 3.6% of the sample. The sample comprised PBMCs. All receptors come from a young man in good health and CMV-seronegative.

The chain couples TRBV9 to TRBJ2-3, with TRBD1 as a possible D gene (5 bases). Trimming stripped 0 bases from V and 6 bases from J, with 8 bases between. The germline V gene encodes CDR1 SGDLS and CDR2 YYNGEE. The CDR3 is 13 amino acids. The CDR3 DNA reads as TGTGCCAGCAGCGTAGAGGGGCCCGATACGCAGTATTTT. It is translated as CASSVEGPDTQYF.

CDR3 sequence (DNA): TGTGCCAGCAGCTTACAAGGCGGACAGGGGGGTAAAGAAAAACTGTTTTTT. Residues: CASSLQGGQGGKEKLFF. The chain is built from TRBV7-2 and TRBJ1-4; 10 positions agree with TRBD1. Looked up from germline, CDR1 is SGHTA and CDR2 is FQGNSA. The CDR3 contains 17 residues. The V and J ends lost 2 bases and 8 bases, in that order; junction bases with no gene match: 11.

A note on this clone: Sequence at one end of the junction differs from germline and may be a read error. The chain has TRBV6-5 and TRBJ1-6; 7 bases are a match to TRBD1. The CDR3 is 16 residues long. Germline values: CDR1 MNHEY, CDR2 SVGAGI. CDR3 region: CASSYGTGQMNSSLHF. The CDR3 DNA sequence: TGTGCCAGCAGTTACGGTACGGGACAGATGAATTCATCCCTCCACTTT.

V is TRBV7-9 and J is TRBJ2-1, with D possibly being TRBD1 (6 bases). The germline V gene has CDR1 SEHNR and CDR2 FQNEAQ (reference sequence). The V and J ends lost 5 bases and 0 bases respectively, with 14 bases between them. The length of the CDR3 is 16 residues. CDR3: CASSPQGGPSYNEQFF. As DNA, the CDR3 is TGTGCCAGCAGCCCACAAGGGGGTCCCTCCTACAATGAGCAGTTCTTC.

CDR3: CASSRQGVFNEQFF. CDR3 coding DNA: TGTGCCAGTAGTCGTCAGGGGGTATTCAATGAGCAGTTCTTC. The rearrangement links TRBV19 to TRBJ2-1; 7 bases map to TRBD1. The V and J ends lost 5 bases and 6 bases, in that order; junction bases with no gene match: 7. The CDR3 sequence is 14 residues long. CDR1 is LNHDA, CDR2 SQIVND, per germline (reference sequence).

The chain is built from TRBV9 and TRBJ1-5, with 7 bases that match TRBD1. The junction had 9 bases not matched to a gene; V was cut back by 6 bases and J by 3 bases. Per germline, CDR1 SGDLS and CDR2 YYNGEE. There are 15 residues in the CDR3. The CDR3 DNA reads as TGTGCCAGCAACCGGGGGGGGACAGACAATCAGCCCCAGCATTTT. Its translation: CASNRGGTDNQPQHF. Supplemented by reference TRBV9 and TRBJ1-5, the full variable domain reads DSGVTQTPKHLITATGQRVTLRCSPRSGDLSVYWYQQSLDQGLQFLIQYYNGEERAKGNILERFSAQQFPDLHSELNLSSLELGDSALYFCASNRGGTDNQPQHFGDGTRLSIL.

The V and J genes are TRBV28 and TRBJ1-5; tentative D call: TRBD1 (5 bases). Germline V gives CDR1 MDHEN, CDR2 SYDVKM. Trimming took 6 bases from V and 2 from J, leaving 14 bases between them. This CDR3 has 15 residues. The CDR3 coding sequence is TGTGCCAGCAGCCTAGCGGGACTGGGCAATCAGCCCCAGCATTTT. Amino acid sequence: CASSLAGLGNQPQHF. The whole variable domain, filled in from reference TRBV28 and TRBJ1-5, reads DVKVTQSSRYLVKRTGEKVFLECVQDMDHENMFWYRQDPGLGLRLIYFSYDVKMKEKGDIPEGYSVSREKKERFSLILESASTNQTSMYLCASSLAGLGNQPQHFGDGTRLSIL.

The chain combines TRBV6-5 with TRBJ1-2; TRBD1 might be the D (6 bases). The CDR3 contains 16 residues. Trimming took off 0 bases at V and 4 bases at J, with 15 bases between the two ends. Germline V gene lookup returns CDR1 MNHEY and CDR2 SVGAGI. The CDR3 region has the DNA TGTGCCAGCAGTTACTCGAGCACAGGGCAGGGCTATGGCTACACCTTC. It specifies CASSYSSTGQGYGYTF.

The genes are TRBV19 and TRBJ2-7; possibly TRBD1 for D (5 bases). V lost 6 bases, J lost 6 bases, and 21 bases lay in between. Germline V gene lookup returns CDR1 LNHDA and CDR2 SQIVND (reference sequence). There are 15 residues in the CDR3. For the CDR3, the DNA is TGTGCCAGTAGCTCGGGCCAGCCGAGGCAGGGCGAGCAGTACTTC. Its protein product is CASSSGQPRQGEQYF.

The chain employs TRBV11-1 and TRBJ2-5; possible D gene TRBD2, 6 bases. The CDR3 runs 15 residues. The V and J ends lost 4 bases and 5 bases respectively, with 17 bases between them. The germline V gene has CDR1 SGHAT and CDR2 FQDESV (reference sequence). CDR3 coding DNA: TGTGCCAGCAGCTACCGGGAGCCCGGTAGGGAGACCCAGTACTTC. Amino acid sequence: CASSYREPGRETQYF. The whole variable domain, remainder taken from reference TRBV11-1 and TRBJ2-5, is EAEVAQSPRYKITEKSQAVAFWCDPISGHATLYWYRQILGQGPELLVQFQDESVVDDSQLPKDRFSAERLKGVDSTLKIQPAELGDSAMYLCASSYREPGRETQYFGPGTRLLVL.

The J gene is TRBJ2-3, the V gene TRBV6-6; D gene unclear. The germline V gene has CDR1 MNHNY and CDR2 SVGAGI (reference sequence). Trimming removed 5 bases at V and 0 bases at J, with 9 bases between. The length of the CDR3 is 14 residues. CDR3 in DNA: TGTGCCAGCAGTCCACTCACTAGCACAGATACGCAGTATTTT. Translation gives CASSPLTSTDTQYF.

The rearrangement joins TRBV19 to TRBJ2-3; weak D call: TRBD2 (6 bases). V lost 7 bases and J lost 0, with 14 bases in between. The length of the CDR3 is 15 residues. CDR1 and CDR2 from the germline V gene are LNHDA and SQIVND (reference sequence). The CDR3 region is CASTDRGTSTDTQYF. The DNA of the CDR3 is TGTGCCAGTACCGACCGAGGGACTAGCACAGATACGCAGTATTTT.

V is TRBV30 and J is TRBJ1-2, with no clear D. V lost 0 bases and J lost 8, with 7 bases in between. There are 11 residues in the CDR3. CDR1 is GTSNPN, CDR2 SVGIG, per germline (reference sequence). CDR3 in amino acids: CAWSVGMGYTF. Here the CDR3 DNA reads TGTGCCTGGAGTGTCGGGATGGGCTACACCTTC.

Worth noting for this clone: This sample includes further DNA sequences coding for the same CDR3. V and J are TRBV5-1 and TRBJ1-3, with unresolved D. The CDR3 totals 14 residues. Germline CDR1 is SGHRS and CDR2 is YFSETQ. V gave up 4 bases and J gave up 2 bases, with 10 bases separating them. The CDR3 DNA reads TGCGCCAGCAGCCCGGACTCTGCTGGAAACACCATATATTTT. Amino acids: CASSPDSAGNTIYF.

The chain recombines TRBV9 with TRBJ2-1; 9 positions match TRBD2. The germline V gene has CDR1 SGDLS and CDR2 YYNGEE. With V trimmed by 0 bases and J by 5 bases, 6 bases remained unmatched. The CDR3 covers 16 residues. The CDR3: CASSVEIAGEDNEQFF. The CDR3 nucleotides are TGTGCCAGCAGCGTAGAAATAGCGGGGGAGGACAATGAGCAGTTCTTC.

This chain's CDR3 is CASRTGRVTEAFF. CDR3 in DNA: TGTGCCAGCAGGACAGGGAGGGTGACTGAAGCTTTCTTT. The chain combines TRBV19 with TRBJ1-1; 8 positions match TRBD1. The V gene end was trimmed by 9 bases and the J gene end by 5 bases; junction bases not matched to a gene: 8. Germline CDR1 and CDR2: LNHDA and SQIVND (reference sequence). The CDR3 totals 13 residues.

The CDR3 region has the DNA TGTGCCAGCAGTTACGGGACAGTTAGCAATCAGCCCCAGCATTTT. Encoded protein: CASSYGTVSNQPQHF. The V and J genes are TRBV28 and TRBJ1-5; 7 positions agree with TRBD1. The CDR3 spans 15 residues. Germline V gene lookup returns CDR1 MDHEN and CDR2 SYDVKM. Germline trimming cut 4 bases from V and 0 bases from J; bases unmatched to any gene: 3.

The chain combines TRBV29-1 with TRBJ2-3; no definite D call. The germline V gene has CDR1 SQVTM and CDR2 ANQGSEA. This CDR3 has 10 residues. The CDR3 DNA reads as TGCAGTTCCCGTCCCTTTAGGCAGTATTTT. This codes for CSSRPFRQYF.

This chain uses TRBV6-6 with TRBJ2-1; tentatively, D is TRBD1 (5 bases). CDR1 and CDR2 from the germline V gene are MNHNY and SVGAGI (reference sequence). The ends were cut back, 7 bases at V and 2 bases at J, with 18 bases in the middle. The CDR3 loop spans 16 amino acids. DNA for the CDR3: TGTGCCAGCATTACGGACGGGCAGGGCACCTACAATGAGCAGTTCTTC. Protein product: CASITDGQGTYNEQFF.

This chain links TRBV6-1 with TRBJ1-5; D is perhaps TRBD1 (6 bases). Trimming removed 6 bases at V and 9 bases at J, with 18 bases between. This CDR3 comprises 14 residues. Germline V gene lookup returns CDR1 MNHNS and CDR2 SASEGT. The CDR3 DNA is TGTGCCAGCAGGGGGACACCCACTCATATGCCCCAGCATTTT. It codes for CASRGTPTHMPQHF.

This rearrangement joins TRBV6-1 to TRBJ2-5; 12 bases fit TRBD1. V was clipped by 8 bases and J by 4 bases; unmatched bases: 5. Germline lookup yields CDR1 MNHNS and CDR2 SASEGT. The CDR3 loop spans 14 amino acids. The CDR3 nucleotides are TGTGCCAGCCGGGGACAGGGGGCGCGAGAGACCCAGTACTTC. Translated: CASRGQGARETQYF.

The V and J genes are TRBV7-8 and TRBJ2-7, with 8 positions matching TRBD2. From germline, CDR1 is SGHVS and CDR2 FQNEAQ. This CDR3 is 18 amino acids long. The trim removed 1 base at V and 0 bases at J, leaving 11 bases unmatched. The CDR3 DNA follows: TGTGCCAGCAGCTTAGTCGGGGGGGTGACGAGGAGCTCCTACGAGCAGTACTTC. Protein product: CASSLVGGVTRSSYEQYF. Based on the CDR3 plus reference TRBV7-8 and TRBJ2-7, the full variable domain is GAGVSQSPRYKVAKRGQDVALRCDPISGHVSLFWYQQALGQGPEFLTYFQNEAQLDKSGLPSDRFFAERPEGSVSTLKIQRTQQEDSAVYLCASSLVGGVTRSSYEQYFGPGTRLTVT.

The gene calls are TRBV7-3 and TRBJ2-3; tentatively, D is TRBD2 (6 bases). The V gene's germline CDR1 is SGHTA and CDR2 FQGTGA. This CDR3 has 15 residues. Trimming took 1 base from V and 3 from J, leaving 11 bases between them. CDR3 sequence (DNA): TGTGCCAGCAGCTTAAGTGGTAGCGGTACAGATACGCAGTATTTT. Protein product: CASSLSGSGTDTQYF.

Here the CDR3 reads CASITGGGLSPLHF. The CDR3 bases are TGTGCCAGCATCACAGGGGGAGGACTTTCACCCCTCCACTTT. The chain joins TRBV7-2 to TRBJ1-6, with 8 bases aligning to TRBD1. The ends lost 7 bases at V and 9 bases at J; junction bases unmatched: 8. Germline values: CDR1 SGHTA, CDR2 FQGNSA. This CDR3 has 14 residues.

The gene calls are TRBV7-2 and TRBJ1-5, with D maybe TRBD1 (5 bases). The germline CDR1 and CDR2 sequences are SGHTA and FQGNSA. V lost 2 bases and J 3 bases, leaving 11 bases between the germline ends. The length of the CDR3 is 15 residues. CDR3 bases: TGTGCCAGCAGCTTACAAGGGGCGTTCAATCAGCCCCAGCATTTT. Amino acids: CASSLQGAFNQPQHF.

This chain links TRBV13 with TRBJ2-2, with a weak D call TRBD2 (6 bases). The CDR3 runs to 19 residues. V lost 5 bases and J lost 1, with 23 bases in between. Per the germline V gene, CDR1 is PRHDT and CDR2 is FYEKMQ (reference sequence). The CDR3 DNA reads as TGTGCCAGCAGCCCCGGGACTTTGTTACCCTTCGGGAACACCGGGGAGCTGTTTTTT. Translating gives CASSPGTLLPFGNTGELFF.

The J gene is TRBJ1-2, the V gene TRBV6-5; the D gene is possibly TRBD1 (6 bases). The ends were cut back, 1 base at V and 4 bases at J, with 10 bases in the middle. The germline CDR1 and CDR2 sequences are MNHEY and SVGAGI. This CDR3 region has 14 residues. The DNA of the CDR3 is TGTGCCAGCAGTTACTGGGCAGGGGCCTATGGCTACACCTTC. Residues: CASSYWAGAYGYTF.

CDR3 bases: TGTGCCAGCAGCCCCCGGATTGGCGGGGCCTACGAGCAGTACTTC. It specifies CASSPRIGGAYEQYF. The gene calls are TRBV11-2 and TRBJ2-7; possible D gene TRBD2, 6 bases. The CDR3 is made up of 15 amino acids. V lost 5 bases and J 2 bases, leaving 16 bases between the germline ends. Germline CDR1 is SGHAT and CDR2 is FQNNGV.

This sequence joins TRBV11-2 and TRBJ1-2; D not resolved. Germline CDR1 SGHAT, CDR2 FQNNGV. The V gene lost 5 bases and the J gene lost 8 bases, with 15 bases spanning the gap. This CDR3 has 13 amino acids. The CDR3 nucleotides read TGTGCCAGCAGCATGATTGGCTTCTGGGGCTACACCTTC. Its protein is CASSMIGFWGYTF. The full variable domain, its missing parts supplied by reference TRBV11-2 and TRBJ1-2, is EAGVAQSPRYKIIEKRQSVAFWCNPISGHATLYWYQQILGQGPKLLIQFQNNGVVDDSQLPKDRFSAERLKGVDSTLKIQPAKLEDSAVYLCASSMIGFWGYTFGSGTRLTVV.

The V and J genes are TRBV18 and TRBJ2-1; D might be TRBD2 (6 bases). Trimming left V 1 base short and J 3 bases short, with 7 bases between. This CDR3 has 14 amino acids. The germline V gene encodes CDR1 KGHSH and CDR2 LQKENI. CDR3 sequence (DNA): TGTGCCAGCTCACCACAGGGAGGCTACAATGAGCAGTTCTTC. Translation gives CASSPQGGYNEQFF.

This rearrangement joins TRBV15 to TRBJ1-3, with D perhaps matching TRBD1 (5 bases). The CDR3 consists of 17 residues. Per the germline V gene, CDR1 is LNHNV and CDR2 is YYDKDF (reference sequence). Between the trimmed V and J ends, which lost 0 bases and 11 bases, there was a span of 23 bases. Here the CDR3 reads CATSRDLGQWSGIPIYF. CDR3 bases: TGTGCCACCAGCAGAGATCTGGGGCAATGGTCAGGGATCCCCATATATTTT.